This record concerns one TCR beta chain sequence. Its antigen is still unknown. Per-base quality was not reported, and no clone a single base away is much larger than it. V loses 6 bases at its end and J loses 3 bases; junction bases beyond the gene matches: 4. For CDR1 and CDR2, the germline V gene (reference sequence) lists MNHEY and SMNVEV. The CDR3 holds 14 amino acids from the cysteine to the phenylalanine. The read is trimmed to its CDR3 DNA, 42 bases read in frame from base 1. Each collaborating institution followed its own protocols to collect whole blood in K2EDTA tubes. For TCRbeta analysis, collaborator samples were shipped as frozen whole blood, as isolated PBMCs, or as DNA extracted from either sample type. The sample is drawn from a study of blood T cell repertoires in COVID-19 (dated by TCRdb to about 2020). In terms of the full investigation: The collaborator samples originated in the United States, Italy and Spain and spanned the acute and convalescent phases of COVID-19. Deeply sampled blood TCRbeta repertoires from subjects exposed to, actively infected with, or recovered from COVID-19 were included in the dataset. A de-identified subject ID, COVID-19 status, age in years and sex were almost always included in the sample metadata. Samples were obtained from the ongoing ImmuneRACE study (first 160 participants) and from 1,254 subjects provided by 6 global collaborators. Where available, HLA class I and class II types were obtained from metadata supplied by the sample provider rather than from assay-based typing. The prospective study material was composed of cDNA or gDNA derived from T cells, B-cell-depleted T cells, or PBMCs. A freely available public database, intended as a resource for researchers studying the immune response to SARS-CoV-2, is where the repertoires were released. Results and caveats for the whole study, not just this receptor: How much clinical and demographic metadata was included differed by source and by participant, and the metadata was provided uncurated.

TCRbeta CDR3 regions were amplified from genomic DNA using the immunoSEQ Assay, a bias-controlled multiplex PCR. In the authors' own workflow: The number of nucleated cells in each sample was estimated from the amplification of reference gene primers within the assay. To quantify the absolute abundance of each unique TCRbeta CDR3 rearrangement, sequence reads were collapsed and filtered. For each sample, productive Simpson clonality was calculated by taking the square root of Simpson's diversity index across productive rearrangements. TCRdb retrieved this table from immuneACCESS and kept in-frame rearrangements only. Not all clones are present; in checked studies, unresolved V genes account for under half, and no reason is known for the remainder. That table furnishes V, J and clone size, whereas the DNA furnished D and trimming. The sample includes 250,000 or so clones, with approximately 85% observed a single time. The ten biggest clones cover under 0.95% of the sample.

The origin of this receptor is a woman in her 30s with acute or convalescent COVID-19. The sample consisted of peripheral blood. The rearranged segments are TRBV27 and TRBJ2-7; 11 bases in between match TRBD1. The sequenced DNA: TGTGCCAGCAGAGCCGGGACAGGGGGCTACGAGCAGTACTTC. Translated, it reads CASRAGTGGYEQYF.